This T cell receptor (beta chain) originates from a study of OX40 agonist ivuxolimab in advanced cancers. The V gene's germline CDR1 is MGHDK and CDR2 SYGVNS. This CDR3 is 14 amino acids long. Trimming removed 1 base at V and 5 bases at J, with 11 bases between. Repertoires were generated with immunoSEQ multiplex PCR, while TCRdb's copy carries only in-frame clones and drops some. The sample lists approximately 25,000 clones, roughly 88% occurring once. The source material was CD4+ or CD8+ T cells sorted from blood, sampled in a trial of the OX40 agonist ivuxolimab. The TCR comes from an adult with an advanced solid tumor such as melanoma, head and neck, liver or kidney cancer. V usage is TRBV25-1 and J usage is TRBJ1-2; D uncertain. CDR3: CASSELGGWYGYTF. The CDR3 DNA reads as TGTGCCAGCAGTGAATTGGGAGGTTGGTATGGCTACACCTTC.